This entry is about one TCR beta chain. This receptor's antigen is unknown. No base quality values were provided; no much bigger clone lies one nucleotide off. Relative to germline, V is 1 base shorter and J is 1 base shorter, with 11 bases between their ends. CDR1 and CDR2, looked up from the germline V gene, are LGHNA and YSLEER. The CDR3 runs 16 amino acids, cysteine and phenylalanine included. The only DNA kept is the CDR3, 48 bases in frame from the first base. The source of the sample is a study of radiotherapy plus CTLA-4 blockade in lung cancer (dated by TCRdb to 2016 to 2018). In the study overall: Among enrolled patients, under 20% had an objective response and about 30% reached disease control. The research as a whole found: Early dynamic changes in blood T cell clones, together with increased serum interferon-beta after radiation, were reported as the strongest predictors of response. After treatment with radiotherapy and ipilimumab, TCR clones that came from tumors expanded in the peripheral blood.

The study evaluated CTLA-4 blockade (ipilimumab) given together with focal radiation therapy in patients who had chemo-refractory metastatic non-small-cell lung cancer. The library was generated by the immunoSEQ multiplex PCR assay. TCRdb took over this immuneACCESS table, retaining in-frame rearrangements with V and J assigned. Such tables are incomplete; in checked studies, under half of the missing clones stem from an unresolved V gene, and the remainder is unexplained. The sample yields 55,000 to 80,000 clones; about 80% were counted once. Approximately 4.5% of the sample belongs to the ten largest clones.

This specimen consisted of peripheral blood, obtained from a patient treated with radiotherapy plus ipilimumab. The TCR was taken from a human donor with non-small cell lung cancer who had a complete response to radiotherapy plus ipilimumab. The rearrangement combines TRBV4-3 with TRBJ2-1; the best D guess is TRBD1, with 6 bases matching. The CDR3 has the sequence CASSQAWGQSYNEQFF. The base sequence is TGCGCCAGCAGCCAAGCGTGGGGACAATCCTACAATGAGCAGTTCTTC.